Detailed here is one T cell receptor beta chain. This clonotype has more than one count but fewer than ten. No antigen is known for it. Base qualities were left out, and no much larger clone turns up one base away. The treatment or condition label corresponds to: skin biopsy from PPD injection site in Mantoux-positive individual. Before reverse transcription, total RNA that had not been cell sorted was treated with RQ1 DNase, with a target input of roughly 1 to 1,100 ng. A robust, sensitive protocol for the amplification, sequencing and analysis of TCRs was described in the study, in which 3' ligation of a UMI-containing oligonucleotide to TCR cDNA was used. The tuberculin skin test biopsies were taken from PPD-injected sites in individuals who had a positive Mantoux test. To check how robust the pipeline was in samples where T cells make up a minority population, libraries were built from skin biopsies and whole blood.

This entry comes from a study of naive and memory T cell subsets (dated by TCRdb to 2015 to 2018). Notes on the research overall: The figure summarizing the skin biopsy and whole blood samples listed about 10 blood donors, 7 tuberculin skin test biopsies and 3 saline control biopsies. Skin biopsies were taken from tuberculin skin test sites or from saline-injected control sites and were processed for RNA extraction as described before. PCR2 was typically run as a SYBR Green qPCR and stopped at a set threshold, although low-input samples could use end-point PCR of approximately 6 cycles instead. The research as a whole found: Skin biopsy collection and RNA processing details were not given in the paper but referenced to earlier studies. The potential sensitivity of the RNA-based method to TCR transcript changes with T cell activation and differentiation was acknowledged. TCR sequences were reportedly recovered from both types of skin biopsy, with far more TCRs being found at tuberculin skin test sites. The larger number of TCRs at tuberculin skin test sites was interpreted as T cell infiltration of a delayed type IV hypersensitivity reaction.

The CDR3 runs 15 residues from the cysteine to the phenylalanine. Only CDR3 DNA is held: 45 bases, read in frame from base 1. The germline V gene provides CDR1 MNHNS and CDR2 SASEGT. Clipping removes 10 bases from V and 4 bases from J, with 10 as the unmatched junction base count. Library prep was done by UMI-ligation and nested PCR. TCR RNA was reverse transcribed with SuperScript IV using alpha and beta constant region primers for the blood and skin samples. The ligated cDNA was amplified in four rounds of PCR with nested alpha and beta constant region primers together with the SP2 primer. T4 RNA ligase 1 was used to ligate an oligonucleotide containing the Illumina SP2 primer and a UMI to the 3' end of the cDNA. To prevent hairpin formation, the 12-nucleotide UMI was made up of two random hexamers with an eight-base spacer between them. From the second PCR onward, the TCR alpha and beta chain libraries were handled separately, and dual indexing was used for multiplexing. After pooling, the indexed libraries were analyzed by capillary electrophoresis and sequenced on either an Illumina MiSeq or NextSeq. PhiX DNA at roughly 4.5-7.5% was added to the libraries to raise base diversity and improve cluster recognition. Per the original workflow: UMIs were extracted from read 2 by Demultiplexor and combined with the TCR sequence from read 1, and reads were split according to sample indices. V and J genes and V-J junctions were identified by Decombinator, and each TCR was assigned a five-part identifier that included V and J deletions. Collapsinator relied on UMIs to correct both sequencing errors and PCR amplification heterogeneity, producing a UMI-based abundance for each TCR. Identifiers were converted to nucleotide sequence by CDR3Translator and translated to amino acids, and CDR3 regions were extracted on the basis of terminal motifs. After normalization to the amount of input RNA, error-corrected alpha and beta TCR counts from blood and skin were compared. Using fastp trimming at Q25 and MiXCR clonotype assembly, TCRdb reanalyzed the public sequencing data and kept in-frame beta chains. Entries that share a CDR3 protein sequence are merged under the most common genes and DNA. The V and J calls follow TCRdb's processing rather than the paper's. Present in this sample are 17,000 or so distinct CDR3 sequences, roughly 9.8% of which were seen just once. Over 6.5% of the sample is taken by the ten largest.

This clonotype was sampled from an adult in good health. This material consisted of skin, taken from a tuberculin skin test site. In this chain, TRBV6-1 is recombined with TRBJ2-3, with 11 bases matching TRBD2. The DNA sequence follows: TGTGCCACCAGGGTAGCGGGAGGGCCATCAGATACGCAGTATTTT. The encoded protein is CATRVAGGPSDTQYF.